The present T cell receptor (beta chain) was sequenced within a study of PD-1 blockade in classical Hodgkin lymphoma. General study results and limits: Significantly greater TCR diversity emerged by C4D1 in CD4+ cells but not CD8+ cells. Sources of repertoire differences remain undefined, possibly disease activity or prior therapy. The study reported lower baseline TCR diversity in newly diagnosed patients than in healthy donors.

A remark on this clone: Its antigen is unknown.

Produced via immunoSEQ multiplex PCR; TCRdb's table is partial and in-frame only. The data contain approximately 79,000 clones, roughly 91% of them seen just once; the ten biggest clones take up over 2%. Every one of the patients relapsed after autologous stem cell transplantation (brentuximab vedotin exposure was variable). The V end was cut by 6 bases, the J end by 4 bases, with 13 bases between. The CDR3 is 13 amino acids. CDR1 MNHEY and CDR2 SMNVEV come from the germline V gene (reference sequence). The specimen comprised peripheral blood mononuclear cells (PBMCs), sampled before the second cycle of nivolumab. The chain joins TRBV27 to TRBJ2-7; D ambiguous. The receptor was isolated from a human donor with classical Hodgkin lymphoma. DNA for the CDR3: TGTGCCAGCAGCCCCGGCCTTTGGTACGAGCAGTACTTC. Protein product: CASSPGLWYEQYF.